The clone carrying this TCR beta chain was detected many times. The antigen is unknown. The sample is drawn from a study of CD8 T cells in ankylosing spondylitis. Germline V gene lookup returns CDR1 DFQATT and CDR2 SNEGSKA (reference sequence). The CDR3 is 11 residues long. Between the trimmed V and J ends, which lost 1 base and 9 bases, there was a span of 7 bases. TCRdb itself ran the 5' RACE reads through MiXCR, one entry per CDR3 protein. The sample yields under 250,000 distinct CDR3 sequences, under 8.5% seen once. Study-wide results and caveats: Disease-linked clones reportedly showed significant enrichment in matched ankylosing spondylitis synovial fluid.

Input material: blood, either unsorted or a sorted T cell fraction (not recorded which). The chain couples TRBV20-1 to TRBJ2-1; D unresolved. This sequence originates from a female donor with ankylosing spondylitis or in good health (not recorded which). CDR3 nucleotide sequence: TGCAGTGCTAGAGTTGCAACTGAGCAGTTCTTC. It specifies CSARVATEQFF.